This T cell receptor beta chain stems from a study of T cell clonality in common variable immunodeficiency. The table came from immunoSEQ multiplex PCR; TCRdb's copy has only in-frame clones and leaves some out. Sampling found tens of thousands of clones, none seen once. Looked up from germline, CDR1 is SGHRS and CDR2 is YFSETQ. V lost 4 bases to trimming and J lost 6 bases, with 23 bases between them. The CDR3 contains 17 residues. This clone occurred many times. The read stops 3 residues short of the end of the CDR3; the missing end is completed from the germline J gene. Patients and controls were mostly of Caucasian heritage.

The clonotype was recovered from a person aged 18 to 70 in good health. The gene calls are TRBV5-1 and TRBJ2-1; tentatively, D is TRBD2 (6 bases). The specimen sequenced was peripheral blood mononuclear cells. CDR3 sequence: CASSPYSSGGTLNEQFF. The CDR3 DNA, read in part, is TGCGCCAGCAGCCCCTACTCCAGCGGAGGGACTCTCAATGAG.